This T cell receptor (beta chain) stems from a study of blood T cell repertoires in COVID-19. On the study more broadly: Samples taken during acute and convalescent COVID-19 were collected in the United States, Italy and Spain.

Germline CDR1 and CDR2: SGHVS and FQNEAQ. V gave up 5 bases and J gave up 3 bases, with 16 bases separating them. The CDR3 consists of 15 residues. Profiling relied on immunoSEQ multiplex PCR, and the TCRdb table lists in-frame clones only, not all of them. The sample consists of fewer than 40,000 clones, roughly 85% of them appearing once. This clone showed up just once. Sample: peripheral blood. The rearrangement uses TRBV7-8 and TRBJ1-2; perhaps TRBD1 as D (6 bases). This TCR was recovered from a man aged 80 or over with active COVID-19. The DNA for the CDR3 is TGTGCCAGCAGCCCCCTGGACAGATCCTACTATGGCTACACCTTC. It specifies CASSPLDRSYYGYTF.